This TCR beta chain was documented in a study of blood T cell repertoires in COVID-19. In the study overall: T cells, B-cell-depleted T cells, or PBMCs provided the cDNA or gDNA that served as material.

The protocol was immunoSEQ multiplex PCR, while the TCRdb copy is restricted to in-frame clones and leaves out a portion. The data contain about 500,000 clones, about nine tenths of them singletons. In germline, CDR1 is MNHNY, CDR2 SVGAGI (reference sequence). This CDR3 contains 13 residues. V lost 6 bases to trimming and J lost 7 bases, with 15 bases between them. Sample: PBMCs or T cells enriched from blood (not recorded which). The V call is TRBV6-6, the J call TRBJ1-2; weak D call: TRBD1 (5 bases). This clonotype was obtained from a woman aged 18 to 35 who had recovered from COVID-19. CDR3 region: CASRPSTGRGYTF. In nucleotides, the CDR3 is TGTGCCAGCAGACCCAGTACAGGACGTGGCTACACCTTC.